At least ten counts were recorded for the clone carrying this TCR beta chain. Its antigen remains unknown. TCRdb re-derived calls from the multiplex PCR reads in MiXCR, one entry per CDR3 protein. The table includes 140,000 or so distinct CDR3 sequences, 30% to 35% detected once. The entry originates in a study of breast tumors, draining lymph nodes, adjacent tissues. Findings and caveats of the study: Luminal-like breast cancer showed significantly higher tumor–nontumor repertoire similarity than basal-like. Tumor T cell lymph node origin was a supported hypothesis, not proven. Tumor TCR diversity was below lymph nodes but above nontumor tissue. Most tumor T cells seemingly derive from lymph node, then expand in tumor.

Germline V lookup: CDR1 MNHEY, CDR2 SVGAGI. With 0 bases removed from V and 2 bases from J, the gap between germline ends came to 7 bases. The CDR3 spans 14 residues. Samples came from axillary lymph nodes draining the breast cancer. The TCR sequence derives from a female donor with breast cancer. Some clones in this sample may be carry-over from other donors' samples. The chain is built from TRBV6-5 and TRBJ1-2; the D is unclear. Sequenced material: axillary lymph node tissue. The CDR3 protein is CASSYSAENYGYTF. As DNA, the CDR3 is TGTGCCAGCAGTTACTCGGCAGAGAACTATGGCTACACCTTC.